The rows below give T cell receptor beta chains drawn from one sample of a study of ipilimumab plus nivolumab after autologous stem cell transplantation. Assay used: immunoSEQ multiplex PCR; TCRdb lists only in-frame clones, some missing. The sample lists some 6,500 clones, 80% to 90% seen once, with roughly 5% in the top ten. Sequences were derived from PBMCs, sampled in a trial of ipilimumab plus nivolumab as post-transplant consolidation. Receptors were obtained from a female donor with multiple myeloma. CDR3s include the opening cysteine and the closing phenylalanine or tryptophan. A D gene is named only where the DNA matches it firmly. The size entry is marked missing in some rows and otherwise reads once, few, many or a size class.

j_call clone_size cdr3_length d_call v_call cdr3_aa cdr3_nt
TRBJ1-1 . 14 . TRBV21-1 CASSNLGRGTEAFF TGTGCCAGCAGCAACCTAGGACGGGGGACTGAAGCTTTCTTT
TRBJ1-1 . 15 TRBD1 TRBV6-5 CASSYSNSGGTEAFF TGTGCCAGCAGTTACTCGAATTCAGGGGGCACTGAAGCTTTCTTT
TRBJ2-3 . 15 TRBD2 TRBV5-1 CASSREREGQDTQYF TGCGCCAGCAGTCGCGAGCGGGAGGGTCAAGATACGCAGTATTTT
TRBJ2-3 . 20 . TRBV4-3 CASSQDHKQGLSGRVPTQYF TGCGCCAGCAGCCAAGATCATAAACAGGGACTCTCCGGGCGGGTTCCTACGCAGTATTTT
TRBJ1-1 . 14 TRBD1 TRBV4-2 CASRQTGGEIQAFF TGTGCCAGCAGACAGACAGGGGGCGAGATTCAAGCTTTCTTT
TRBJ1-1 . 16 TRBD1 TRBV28 CASSLDRVAWNTEAFF TGTGCCAGCAGTTTAGACAGGGTGGCATGGAACACTGAAGCTTTCTTT
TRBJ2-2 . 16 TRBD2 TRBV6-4 CASSVLAGGNTGELFF TGTGCCAGCAGTGTACTAGCGGGAGGGAACACCGGGGAGCTGTTTTTT
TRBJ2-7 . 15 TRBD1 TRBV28 CASSLRTGIAYEQYF TGTGCCAGCAGTTTACGGACAGGGATCGCCTACGAGCAGTACTTC
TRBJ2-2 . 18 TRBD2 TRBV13 CASSLEGTSSANTGELFF TGTGCCAGCAGCTTAGAGGGGACTAGCTCCGCGAACACCGGGGAGCTGTTTTTT
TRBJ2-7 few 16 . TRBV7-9 CASSLVPGAGTYEQYF TGTGCCAGCAGCTTAGTCCCTGGCGCGGGAACCTACGAGCAGTACTTC
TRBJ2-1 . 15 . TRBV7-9 CASRETGTPNNEQFF TGTGCCAGCAGAGAAACCGGGACGCCGAACAATGAGCAGTTCTTC
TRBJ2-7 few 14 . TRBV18 CASSPPGVSYEQYF TGTGCCAGCTCACCGCCAGGGGTCTCCTACGAGCAGTACTTC
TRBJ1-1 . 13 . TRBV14 CASSPGLNTEAFF TGTGCCAGCAGCCCAGGACTGAACACTGAAGCTTTCTTT
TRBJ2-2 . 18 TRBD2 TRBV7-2 CASSLGALAATNTGELFF TGTGCCAGCAGCTTAGGGGCACTAGCGGCAACGAACACCGGGGAGCTGTTTTTT
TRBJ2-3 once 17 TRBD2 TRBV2 CASSRADAGRGTDTQYF TGTGCCAGCAGTAGGGCGGACGCGGGGAGGGGCACAGATACGCAGTATTTT
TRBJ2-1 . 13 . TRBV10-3 CAISEGGHNEQFF TGTGCCATCAGTGAGGGTGGACACAATGAGCAGTTCTTC
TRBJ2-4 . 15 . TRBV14 CASSHTAGTRDIQYF TGTGCCAGCAGCCATACCGCGGGAACCCGGGACATTCAGTACTTC
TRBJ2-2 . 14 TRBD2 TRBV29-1 CSVIPGGNTGELFF TGCAGCGTCATTCCGGGGGGGAACACCGGGGAGCTGTTTTTT
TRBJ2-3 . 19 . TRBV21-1 CASSRTSGRAEPSTDTQYF TGTGCCAGCAGCAGGACTAGCGGGAGGGCCGAACCAAGCACAGATACGCAGTATTTT
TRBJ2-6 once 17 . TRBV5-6 CASTPVKSQSRANVLTF TGTGCCAGCACTCCGGTCAAGTCACAAAGTCGGGCCAACGTCCTGACTTTC
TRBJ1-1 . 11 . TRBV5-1 CASSLDRTAFF TGCGCCAGCAGCTTGGACAGGACAGCTTTCTTT
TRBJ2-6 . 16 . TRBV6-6 CASSYQQGSGANVLTF TGTGCCAGCAGTTACCAACAGGGCTCCGGGGCCAACGTCCTGACTTTC
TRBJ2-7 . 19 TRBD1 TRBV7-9 CASSKYRGLSVNRSYEQYF TGTGCCAGCAGCAAATACAGGGGCCTTTCTGTAAACCGCTCCTACGAGCAGTACTTC
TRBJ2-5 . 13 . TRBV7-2 CASSPWMQETQYF TGTGCCAGCAGCCCTTGGATGCAAGAGACCCAGTACTTC
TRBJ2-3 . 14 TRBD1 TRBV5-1 CASSLEGRGDTQYF TGCGCCAGCAGCTTGGAGGGCAGGGGGGATACGCAGTATTTT
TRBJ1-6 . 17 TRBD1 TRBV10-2 CASSDVVDRGWERPLHF TGCGCCAGCAGTGATGTGGTTGACAGGGGCTGGGAGAGACCCCTCCACTTT
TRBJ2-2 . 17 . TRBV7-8 CASSRVMSEGKAGELFF TGTGCCAGCAGCAGAGTGATGTCGGAGGGGAAAGCCGGGGAGCTGTTTTTT
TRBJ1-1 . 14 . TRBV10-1 CASSESGGHTEAFF TGCGCCAGCAGTGAGTCGGGGGGTCACACTGAAGCTTTCTTT
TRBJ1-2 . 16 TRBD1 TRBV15 CATSSRAGTGARGYTF TGTGCCACCAGCTCCCGAGCCGGGACAGGGGCAAGAGGCTACACCTTC
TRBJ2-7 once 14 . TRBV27 CASSPLETLGEQYF TGTGCCAGCAGTCCACTAGAAACTTTGGGCGAGCAGTACTTC
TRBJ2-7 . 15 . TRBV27 CASSLNPTGPYEQYF TGTGCCAGCAGTCTCAACCCGACAGGACCCTACGAGCAGTACTTC
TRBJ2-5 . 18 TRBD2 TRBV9 CASSSYGTTSGDQETQYF TGTGCCAGCAGCTCCTATGGGACGACTAGCGGAGACCAAGAGACCCAGTACTTC
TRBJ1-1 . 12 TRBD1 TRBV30 CAWSGQGEGAFF TGTGCCTGGAGTGGACAGGGAGAGGGGGCTTTCTTT
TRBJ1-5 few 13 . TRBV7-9 CASSPGSNQPQHF TGTGCCAGCAGCCCAGGGTCTAATCAGCCCCAGCATTTT
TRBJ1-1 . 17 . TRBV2 CASSEPVGGYLNTEAFF TGTGCCAGCAGTGAACCCGTGGGGGGGTATTTGAACACTGAAGCTTTCTTT
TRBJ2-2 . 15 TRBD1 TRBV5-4 CASGRTGGVTGELFF TGTGCCAGCGGCCGGACAGGGGGCGTTACCGGGGAGCTGTTTTTT
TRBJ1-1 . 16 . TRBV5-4 CASSGGKRTLRGEAFF TGTGCCAGCAGCGGGGGGAAACGGACCCTGAGAGGTGAAGCTTTCTTT
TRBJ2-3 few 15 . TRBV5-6 CASSLPGRTTDTQYF TGTGCCAGCAGCTTGCCGGGACGGACTACAGATACGCAGTATTTT
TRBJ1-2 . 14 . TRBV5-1 CASSLDVSTPGYTF TGCGCCAGCAGCTTGGACGTCTCTACACCCGGCTACACCTTC
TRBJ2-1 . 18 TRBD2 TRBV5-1 CASSLVGTSGRSYNEQFF TGCGCCAGCAGCTTGGTCGGGACTAGCGGGAGATCCTACAATGAGCAGTTCTTC
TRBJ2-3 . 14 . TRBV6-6 CASRDPQYTDTQYF TGTGCCAGCAGGGACCCTCAATACACAGATACGCAGTATTTT
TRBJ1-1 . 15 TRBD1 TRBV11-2 CASSMQQGQSTEAFF TGTGCCAGCAGCATGCAACAGGGGCAGAGCACTGAAGCTTTCTTT
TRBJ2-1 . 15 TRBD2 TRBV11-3 CASSSGLAEVGEQFF TGTGCCAGCAGCTCAGGACTAGCGGAGGTTGGTGAGCAGTTCTTC
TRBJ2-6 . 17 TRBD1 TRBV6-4 CASSDGTGGSGANVLTF TGTGCCAGCAGTGACGGGACAGGGGGCTCTGGGGCCAACGTCCTGACTTTC
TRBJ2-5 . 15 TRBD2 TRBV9 CASSVTPFGAGEQYF TGTGCCAGCAGCGTCACCCCCTTTGGGGCGGGGGAGCAGTACTTC
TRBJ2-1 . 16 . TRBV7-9 CASSASRGAPRNEQFF TGTGCCAGCAGCGCCAGCCGAGGGGCTCCGCGAAATGAGCAGTTCTTC
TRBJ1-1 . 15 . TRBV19 CASSTIKAGFTEAFF TGTGCCAGTAGTACCATAAAAGCGGGATTTACTGAAGCTTTCTTT
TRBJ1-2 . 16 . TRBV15 CATSRVYGSLNYGYTF TGTGCCACCAGCAGAGTATATGGATCCCTTAACTATGGCTACACCTTC
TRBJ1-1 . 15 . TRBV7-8 CASSLAPGGNTEAFF TGTGCCAGCAGCTTAGCACCCGGGGGTAACACTGAAGCTTTCTTT
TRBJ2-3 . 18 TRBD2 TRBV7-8 CASSLPRWRESSTDTQYF TGTGCCAGCAGCTTACCTCGGTGGCGGGAGTCTAGCACAGATACGCAGTATTTT